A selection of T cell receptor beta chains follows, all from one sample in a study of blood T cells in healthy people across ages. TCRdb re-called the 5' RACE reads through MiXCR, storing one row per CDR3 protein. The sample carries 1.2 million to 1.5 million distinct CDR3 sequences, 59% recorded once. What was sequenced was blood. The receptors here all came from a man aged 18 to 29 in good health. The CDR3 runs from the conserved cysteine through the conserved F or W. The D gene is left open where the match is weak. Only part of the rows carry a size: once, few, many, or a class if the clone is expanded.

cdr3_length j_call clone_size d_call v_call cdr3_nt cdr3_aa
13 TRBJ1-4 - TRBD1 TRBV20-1 TGCAGTGCTGGACAGGGAACTAATGAAAAACTGTTTTTT CSAGQGTNEKLFF
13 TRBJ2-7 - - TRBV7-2 TGTGCCAGCAGCTCGAGCAATTTCTACGAGCAGTACTTC CASSSSNFYEQYF
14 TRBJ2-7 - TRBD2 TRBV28 TGTGCCAGCAGTATAATCCGGGGGGCCTACGAGCAGTACTTC CASSIIRGAYEQYF
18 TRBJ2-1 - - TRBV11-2 TGTGCCAGCAGCTTAGGGGCATCCAAAGGGGGCTCCTACAATGAGCAGTTCTTC CASSLGASKGGSYNEQFF
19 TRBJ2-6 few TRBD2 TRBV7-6 TGTGCCAGCAGCTTACAAACCGGGACTAGCGGGAGTAGGGCCAACGTCCTGACTTTC CASSLQTGTSGSRANVLTF
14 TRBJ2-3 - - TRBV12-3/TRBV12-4 TGTGCCAGCAGTTTAACTCCCCGGGGAGATACGCAGTATTTT CASSLTPRGDTQYF
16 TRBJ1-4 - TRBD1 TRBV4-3 TGCGCCAGCAGCCAAGATTCCGCGACAGGGGGCGAAAAACTGTTTTTT CASSQDSATGGEKLFF
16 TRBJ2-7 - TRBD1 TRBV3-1 TGTGCCGGCAGCCACACCGGGACAGGGCCCAACTACGAGCAGTACTTC CAGSHTGTGPNYEQYF
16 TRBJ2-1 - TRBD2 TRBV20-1 TGCAGTGCTTTTACTAGCGGTGGGGGATCCTACAATGAGCAGTTCTTC CSAFTSGGGSYNEQFF
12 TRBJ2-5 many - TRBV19 TGTGCCAGTAGTATAGATCGGGAGACCCAGTACTTC CASSIDRETQYF
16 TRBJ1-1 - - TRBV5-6 TGTGCCAGCAGCTCCCAGGGCAGGCTCGAGAACACTGAAGCTTTCTTT CASSSQGRLENTEAFF
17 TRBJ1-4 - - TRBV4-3 TGCGCCAGCAGCAGACGAGGAACAGGGTCAGTTAATGAAAAACTGTTTTTT CASSRRGTGSVNEKLFF
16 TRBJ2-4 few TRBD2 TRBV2 TGTGCCAGCAGTCCCAGGACTAGCGGGAACAAAAACATTCAGTACTTC CASSPRTSGNKNIQYF
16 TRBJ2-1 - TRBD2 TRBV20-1 TGCAGTGCTAGAGACCCCAGCGGGGGAGTAAGTAATGAGCAGTTCTTC CSARDPSGGVSNEQFF
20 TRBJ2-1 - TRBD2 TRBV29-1 TGCAGCGTTGAAGTTGTTCAGGGTTACGGTAGCGGGAGTACCTACAATGAGCAGTTCTTC CSVEVVQGYGSGSTYNEQFF
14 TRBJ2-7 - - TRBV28 TGTGCCAGCAGTTTTCATCGCCCGTACTACGAGCAGTACTTC CASSFHRPYYEQYF
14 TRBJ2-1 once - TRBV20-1 TGCAGTGCTCTCACAGGAGGGGGGAACAATGAGCAGTTCTTC CSALTGGGNNEQFF
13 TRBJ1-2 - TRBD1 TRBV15 TGTGCCACCAGCAGACCTGACAGGGGAGGCTACACCTTC CATSRPDRGGYTF
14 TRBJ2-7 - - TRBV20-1 TGCAGCGCGGTAAGAGAGGGGTACTCCTACGAGCAGTACTTC CSAVREGYSYEQYF
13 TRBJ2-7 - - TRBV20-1 TGCAGTGCTAGAGGGGGACTGAAGTACGAGCAGTACTTC CSARGGLKYEQYF
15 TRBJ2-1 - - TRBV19 TGTGCCAGTAGTCCCTGGGGGCCAGGTTACAATGAGCAGTTCTTC CASSPWGPGYNEQFF
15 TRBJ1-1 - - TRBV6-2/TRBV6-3 TGTGCCAGCAGGCCTCCTACAGGTTTGGGCACTGAAGCTTTCTTT CASRPPTGLGTEAFF
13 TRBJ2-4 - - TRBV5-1 TGCGCCAGCAGCTCCCTCCACCGGAACATTCAGTACTTC CASSSLHRNIQYF
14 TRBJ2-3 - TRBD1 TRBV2 TGTGCCTATAAGCGACAGGGTCGTTCAGATACGCAGTATTTT CAYKRQGRSDTQYF
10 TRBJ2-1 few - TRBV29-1 TGCAGCGTTGACACCCGGGGGCAGTTCTTC CSVDTRGQFF
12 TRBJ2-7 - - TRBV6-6 TGTGCCAGCCTCCCCGACATCTACGAGCAGTACTTC CASLPDIYEQYF
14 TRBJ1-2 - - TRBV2 TGTGCCAGCAGTGACAGGGGCTCCTCTCTTGGCTACACCTTC CASSDRGSSLGYTF